This T cell receptor beta chain derives from a study of blood T cell repertoires in COVID-19. Overall study context: From the United States, Italy and Spain came samples of acute and convalescent COVID-19. Sources were T cells, B-cell-depleted T cells, or PBMCs; the material itself was cDNA or gDNA.

Original analysis: Nucleated cell counts were estimated from reference gene primer amplification. Libraries were prepared by immunoSEQ multiplex PCR; TCRdb keeps only in-frame clonotypes and omits some of them. For V, J and clone size, that table is used; D and trimming come from the DNA. Of some 220,000 clones in the sample, 85% to 90% are singletons; the top ten hold roughly 3.2%. CDR1 is SGDLS, CDR2 YYNGEE, per germline. Trimming took off 3 bases at V and 2 bases at J, with 21 bases between the two ends. This CDR3 is 18 amino acids long. Input material: PBMCs or T cells enriched from blood (not recorded which). The receptor comes from a woman in her forties or fifties in a cohort exposed to, infected with or recovered from COVID-19 (not recorded which). The chain couples TRBV9 to TRBJ2-1, with D maybe TRBD1 (6 bases). CDR3 amino acids: CASSAAKTGDGPYNEQFF. In DNA, the CDR3 is TGTGCCAGCAGCGCGGCTAAGACAGGTGATGGACCCTACAATGAGCAGTTCTTC.